Below, 20 T cell receptor beta chains from the same sample are listed, as sequenced in a study of blood T cell repertoires in COVID-19. Assay used: immunoSEQ multiplex PCR; TCRdb lists only in-frame clones, some missing. The table has 95,000 to 110,000 clones, around 88% seen once; the top ten hold 6.8%. Material: peripheral blood. The receptors originated from a middle-aged man with active or convalescent COVID-19.

This rearrangement joins TRBV30 to TRBJ1-2; D may be TRBD1 (5 bases). V was shortened by 3 bases and J by 3 bases, with 20 bases between the two germline ends. Germline V gives CDR1 GTSNPN, CDR2 SVGIG (reference sequence). The CDR3 covers 16 residues. CDR3 sequence: CAWRPSPGQGYYGYTF. CDR3 nucleotides: TGTGCCTGGAGGCCAAGCCCGGGCCAGGGCTACTATGGCTACACCTTC.

This chain connects TRBV30 to TRBJ1-1; D perhaps matches TRBD1 (5 bases). Deletions cut 1 base from V and 11 bases from J, with 14 bases between. There are 12 residues in the CDR3. Germline V gives CDR1 GTSNPN, CDR2 SVGIG (reference sequence). The CDR3 sequence is CAWSEPGGYAFF. CDR3 in DNA: TGTGCCTGGAGTGAGCCGGGGGGGTATGCTTTCTTT.

The rearrangement uses TRBV20-1 and TRBJ1-1, with a weak D call TRBD1 (5 bases). This CDR3 is 11 amino acids long. The V end lost 6 bases, the J end lost 4 bases, and 9 bases lay between the germline ends. The V gene's germline CDR1 is DFQATT and CDR2 SNEGSKA (reference sequence). The CDR3 sequence is CSARGFTEAFF. In DNA, the CDR3 is TGCAGTGCGCGGGGGTTCACTGAAGCTTTCTTT.

CDR3 loop: CASSSAGQGGNYGYTF. The CDR3 nucleotides are TGTGCCAGCAGTTCCGCTGGACAGGGGGGGAACTATGGCTACACCTTC. The chain links TRBV28 to TRBJ1-2, with 10 nucleotides matching TRBD1. The V gene's germline CDR1 is MDHEN and CDR2 SYDVKM. CDR3 size: 16 residues. With V trimmed by 4 bases and J by 2 bases, 7 bases remained unmatched.

The CDR3, as DNA: TGTGCCAGCTCACCAATCGACAGAATCACAGATACGCAGTATTTT. It is translated as CASSPIDRITDTQYF. The rearrangement links TRBV18 to TRBJ2-3, with D possibly being TRBD1 (5 bases). The length of the CDR3 is 15 residues. V lost 2 bases, J lost 2 bases, and 11 bases lay in between. CDR1 and CDR2 (germline): KGHSH, LQKENI. The variable domain in full, completed from reference TRBV18 and TRBJ2-3, reads NAGVMQNPRHLVRRRGQEARLRCSPMKGHSHVYWYRQLPEEGLKFMVYLQKENIIDESGMPKERFSAEFPKEGPSILRIQQVVRGDSAAYFCASSPIDRITDTQYFGPGTRLTVL.

The rearrangement uses TRBV19 and TRBJ1-2, with 9 bases aligning to TRBD1. Trimming took 3 bases from V and 3 from J; bases not matched to a gene: 5. Germline CDR1 and CDR2: LNHDA and SQIVND (reference sequence). CDR3 size: 15 residues. CDR3 protein: CASSIPRQGDYGYTF. CDR3 sequence (DNA): TGTGCCAGTAGTATCCCTCGACAGGGGGACTATGGCTACACCTTC.

The chain joins TRBV5-4 to TRBJ2-5, with D tentatively TRBD2 (5 bases). Germline-derived CDR1 and CDR2 are SGHNT and YYREEE (reference sequence). The CDR3 totals 13 residues. The V end was cut by 4 bases, the J end by 5 bases, with 12 bases between. The CDR3 DNA follows: TGTGCCAGCAGCCTAGACGGGGAGGAGACCCAGTACTTC. It translates to CASSLDGEETQYF.

The genes are TRBV7-9 and TRBJ2-5; possible D gene TRBD1, 5 bases. From germline, CDR1 is SEHNR and CDR2 FQNEAQ (reference sequence). Trimming took 5 bases from V and 0 from J, leaving 10 bases between them. The CDR3 extends over 14 amino acids. CDR3 sequence reads: CASSIQEYQETQYF. For the CDR3, the DNA is TGTGCCAGCAGCATACAGGAGTACCAAGAGACCCAGTACTTC.

V usage is TRBV28 and J usage is TRBJ2-3, with a tentative D call TRBD2 (6 bases). The CDR3 runs to 16 residues. V was cut by 0 bases and J by 0 bases, with 10 bases left in between. CDR1 MDHEN and CDR2 SYDVKM come from the germline V gene. CDR3 DNA sequence: TGTGCCAGCAGTTTATGGGGGACTCTCAGCACAGATACGCAGTATTTT. Encoded protein: CASSLWGTLSTDTQYF.

V gene TRBV6-5 combines with J gene TRBJ2-7; D is possibly TRBD1 (5 bases). Per the germline V gene, CDR1 is MNHEY and CDR2 is SVGAGI. CDR3 length: 11 amino acids. Trimming removed 10 bases from V and 3 bases from J, with 10 bases in between. This chain's CDR3 is CATRTSYEQYF. The CDR3, as DNA: TGTGCCACCCGGACAAGCTACGAGCAGTACTTC.

J is TRBJ2-7 and V is TRBV12-3 or TRBV12-4, with D hard to call. The CDR3 spans 12 residues. The ends were cut back, 3 bases at V and 2 bases at J, with 5 bases in the middle. Here the CDR3 reads CASSFGTYEQYF. The DNA of the CDR3 is TGTGCCAGCAGTTTCGGTACCTACGAGCAGTACTTC.

In DNA, the CDR3 is TGTGCCAGCAGCCCCGGGACAGCCTTAGCCCAGAACCCCTACGAGCAGTACTTC. Translated: CASSPGTALAQNPYEQYF. The chain is built from TRBV9 and TRBJ2-7, with TRBD1 matching over 7 bases. The CDR3 has 18 residues. CDR1 and CDR2 from the germline V gene are SGDLS and YYNGEE. The junction had 18 bases not matched to a gene; V was cut back by 4 bases and J by 2 bases.

The chain recombines TRBV6-5 with TRBJ2-7; TRBD2 matches at 7 bases. Trimming removed 6 bases from V and 2 bases from J; junction bases left unmatched: 7. CDR3 length equals 14 residues. Germline CDR1 and CDR2: MNHEY and SVGAGI. The CDR3 DNA follows: TGTGCCAGCAGGCAGCGGGACCTCGCCTACGAGCAGTACTTC. Amino acids: CASRQRDLAYEQYF.

V gene TRBV29-1 combines with J gene TRBJ2-7; D may be TRBD1 (7 bases). Germline V gives CDR1 SQVTM, CDR2 ANQGSEA. This CDR3 has 15 amino acids. V dropped 1 base and J dropped 2 bases, with 15 bases sitting between them. The CDR3 nucleotides read TGCAGCGTTGAAGCTGGCCAGGGGGGACCCTACGAGCAGTACTTC. Translation: CSVEAGQGGPYEQYF.

V usage is TRBV5-1 and J usage is TRBJ2-1, with no clear D. Germline-derived CDR1 and CDR2 are SGHRS and YFSETQ. The ends were cut back, 4 bases at V and 8 bases at J, with 13 bases in the middle. There are 13 residues in the CDR3. In DNA form, the CDR3 reads TGCGCCAGCAGCCCCTTATCAGGCCATGAGCAGTTCTTC. Translated, it gives CASSPLSGHEQFF.

V is TRBV13 and J is TRBJ2-2, with D unresolved. This CDR3 comprises 12 residues. The germline CDR1 and CDR2 sequences are PRHDT and FYEKMQ (reference sequence). The V gene lost 3 bases and the J gene lost 6 bases, with 5 bases spanning the gap. In DNA form, the CDR3 reads TGTGCCAGCAGCTTTGAGGCCGGGGAGCTGTTTTTT. The encoded protein is CASSFEAGELFF. The full variable domain, in which reference TRBV13 and TRBJ2-2 provide the parts outside the CDR3, is AAGVIQSPRHLIKEKRETATLKCYPIPRHDTVYWYQQGPGQDPQFLISFYEKMQSDKGSIPDRFSAQQFSDYHSELNMSSLELGDSALYFCASSFEAGELFFGEGSRLTVL.

This clone was recorded a few times. The J gene is TRBJ2-2, the V gene TRBV9, with 10 bases identical to TRBD2. The ends lost 3 bases at V and 1 base at J; junction bases unmatched: 3. From germline, CDR1 is SGDLS and CDR2 YYNGEE. This CDR3 comprises 16 residues. This CDR3 is CASSGRLAGNTGELFF. CDR3 in DNA: TGTGCCAGCAGCGGCAGACTAGCGGGGAACACCGGGGAGCTGTTTTTT. The complete variable domain, with remaining parts taken from reference TRBV9 and TRBJ2-2, reads DSGVTQTPKHLITATGQRVTLRCSPRSGDLSVYWYQQSLDQGLQFLIQYYNGEERAKGNILERFSAQQFPDLHSELNLSSLELGDSALYFCASSGRLAGNTGELFFGEGSRLTVL.

V usage is TRBV27 and J usage is TRBJ2-5; TRBD2 matches 9 bases. J was trimmed by 5 bases and V by 5 bases; bases with no gene match: 9. Germline V lookup: CDR1 MNHEY, CDR2 SMNVEV (reference sequence). This CDR3 has 15 amino acids. CDR3 in DNA: TGTGCCAGCAGTCCTATAGCGGGAGATGTGGAGACCCAGTACTTC. As protein: CASSPIAGDVETQYF.

CDR3 residues: CASTSGSSYNEQFF. The DNA of the CDR3 is TGTGCCAGTACGAGCGGGAGCTCCTACAATGAGCAGTTCTTC. The chain joins TRBV27 to TRBJ2-1; TRBD2 agrees at 8 bases. Germline trimming cut 9 bases from V and 0 bases from J; bases unmatched to any gene: 4. The germline gives CDR1 MNHEY, CDR2 SMNVEV (reference sequence). The CDR3 totals 14 residues.

The chain couples TRBV9 to TRBJ2-2, with 12 bases that match TRBD1. The CDR3 sequence is 19 residues long. Germline values: CDR1 SGDLS, CDR2 YYNGEE. V lost 3 bases and J lost 2; bases outside the gene matches: 11. The CDR3 loop is CASSEGTGGEIRNTGELFF. Here the CDR3 DNA reads TGTGCCAGCAGCGAGGGGACAGGGGGCGAAATACGAAACACCGGGGAGCTGTTTTTT.